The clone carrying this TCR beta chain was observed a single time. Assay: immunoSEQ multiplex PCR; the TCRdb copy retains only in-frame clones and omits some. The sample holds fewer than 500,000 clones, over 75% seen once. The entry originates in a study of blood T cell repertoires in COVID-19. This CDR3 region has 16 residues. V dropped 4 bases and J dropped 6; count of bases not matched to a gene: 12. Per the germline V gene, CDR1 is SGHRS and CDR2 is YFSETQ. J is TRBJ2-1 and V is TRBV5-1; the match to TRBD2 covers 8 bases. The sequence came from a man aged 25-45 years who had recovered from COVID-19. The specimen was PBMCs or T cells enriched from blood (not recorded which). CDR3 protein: CASSLDTGTRGNEQFF. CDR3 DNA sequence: TGCGCCAGCAGCCTAGACACCGGGACTAGGGGCAATGAGCAGTTCTTC. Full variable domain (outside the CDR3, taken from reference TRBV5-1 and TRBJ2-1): KAGVTQTPRYLIKTRGQQVTLSCSPISGHRSVSWYQQTPGQGLQFLFEYFSETQRNKGNFPGRFSGRQFSNSRSEMNVSTLELGDSALYLCASSLDTGTRGNEQFFGPGTRLTVL.